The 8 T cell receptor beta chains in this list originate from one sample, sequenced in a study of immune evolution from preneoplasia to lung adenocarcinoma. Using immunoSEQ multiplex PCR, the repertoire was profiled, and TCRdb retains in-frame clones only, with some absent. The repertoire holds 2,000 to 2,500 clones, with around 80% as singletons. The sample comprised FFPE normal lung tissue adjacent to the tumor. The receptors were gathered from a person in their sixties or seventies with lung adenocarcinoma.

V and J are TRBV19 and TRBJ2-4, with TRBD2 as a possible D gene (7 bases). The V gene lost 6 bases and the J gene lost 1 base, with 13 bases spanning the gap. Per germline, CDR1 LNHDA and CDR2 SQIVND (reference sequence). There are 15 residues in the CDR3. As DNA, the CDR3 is TGTGCCAGTAGCGGGGGGCGCGTCGCCAAAAACATTCAGTACTTC. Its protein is CASSGGRVAKNIQYF.

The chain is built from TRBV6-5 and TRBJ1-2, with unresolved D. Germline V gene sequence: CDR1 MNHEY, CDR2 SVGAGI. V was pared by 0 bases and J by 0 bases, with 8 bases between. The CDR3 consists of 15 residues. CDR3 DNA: TGTGCCAGCAGTTACTCTCCCAATCCTAACTATGGCTACACCTTC. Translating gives CASSYSPNPNYGYTF.

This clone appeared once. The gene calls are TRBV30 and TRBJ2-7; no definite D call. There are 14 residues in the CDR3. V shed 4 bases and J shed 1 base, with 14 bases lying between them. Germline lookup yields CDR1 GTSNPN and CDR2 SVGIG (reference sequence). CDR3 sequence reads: CAWNPEDGSYEQYF. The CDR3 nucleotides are TGTGCCTGGAACCCCGAGGACGGATCCTACGAGCAGTACTTC.

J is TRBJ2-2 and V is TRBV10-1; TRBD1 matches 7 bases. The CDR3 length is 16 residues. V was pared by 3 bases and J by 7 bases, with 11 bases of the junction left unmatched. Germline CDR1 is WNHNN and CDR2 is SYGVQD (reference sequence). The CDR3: CASSDLNRGDVGELFF. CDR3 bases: TGCGCCAGCAGTGACCTAAACAGGGGTGATGTCGGGGAGCTGTTTTTT.

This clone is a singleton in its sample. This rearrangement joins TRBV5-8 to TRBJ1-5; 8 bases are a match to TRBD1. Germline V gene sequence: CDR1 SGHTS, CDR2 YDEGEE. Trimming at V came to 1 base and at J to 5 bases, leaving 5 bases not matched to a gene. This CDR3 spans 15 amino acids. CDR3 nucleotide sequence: TGTGCCAGCAGCTTGCAGGGGGCGAGTCATCAGCCCCAGCATTTT. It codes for CASSLQGASHQPQHF.

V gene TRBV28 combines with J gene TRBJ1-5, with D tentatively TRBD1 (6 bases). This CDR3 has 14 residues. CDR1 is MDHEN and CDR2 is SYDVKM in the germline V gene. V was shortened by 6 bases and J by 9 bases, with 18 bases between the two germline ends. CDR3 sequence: CASSPGQWYWPQHF. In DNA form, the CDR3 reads TGTGCCAGCAGCCCGGGACAATGGTATTGGCCCCAGCATTTT.

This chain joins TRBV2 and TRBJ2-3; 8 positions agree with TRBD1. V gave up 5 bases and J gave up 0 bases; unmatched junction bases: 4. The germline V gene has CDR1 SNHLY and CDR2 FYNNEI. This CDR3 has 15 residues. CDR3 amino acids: CASSRTGMSTDTQYF. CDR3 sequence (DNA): TGTGCCAGCAGTCGGACAGGGATGAGCACAGATACGCAGTATTTT.

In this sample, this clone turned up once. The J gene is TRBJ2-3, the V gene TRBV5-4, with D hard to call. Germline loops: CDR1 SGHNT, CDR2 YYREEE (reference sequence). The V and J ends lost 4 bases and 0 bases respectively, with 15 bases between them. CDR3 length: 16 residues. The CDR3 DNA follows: TGTGCCAGCAGCCAACGGGCAGCTACTAGCACAGATACGCAGTATTTT. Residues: CASSQRAATSTDTQYF.